Each of the 18 T cell receptor beta chains below was sequenced from the same sample in a study of blood T cell repertoires in COVID-19. Method: immunoSEQ multiplex PCR; TCRdb's copy keeps in-frame clones and lacks some. The sample contains 100,000 to 110,000 clones, roughly 87% of which appear only once. Input material: peripheral blood. The receptors were gathered from a man younger than 45 in a cohort sampled during active COVID-19.

The genes are TRBV2 and TRBJ1-1; possibly TRBD1 for D (5 bases). Trimming pared 4 bases from V and 1 base from J, leaving 10 bases between. This CDR3 has 14 amino acids. CDR1 and CDR2 from the germline V gene are SNHLY and FYNNEI. CDR3 region: CASSVWGGNTEAFF. DNA for the CDR3: TGTGCCAGCAGTGTTTGGGGGGGGAACACTGAAGCTTTCTTT.

This chain joins TRBV30 and TRBJ2-7; 7 bases fit TRBD1. This CDR3 has 14 residues. V shed 0 bases and J 9 bases; nucleotides not matched to a gene: 11. From germline, CDR1 is GTSNPN and CDR2 SVGIG (reference sequence). The CDR3 DNA follows: TGTGCCTGGAGTGTACAGGGGCTTTGGGTTGGGCAGTACTTC. It encodes CAWSVQGLWVGQYF.

The J gene is TRBJ2-6, the V gene TRBV7-2; 8 bases line up with TRBD2. Germline-derived CDR1 and CDR2 are SGHTA and FQGNSA. Losses at the gene ends were 5 bases for V and 4 bases for J; bases not matched to a gene: 7. The CDR3 runs to 16 residues. The CDR3 coding sequence is TGTGCCAGCAGCCAAACGAGCGGGGGAGGGGCCAACGTCCTGACTTTC. It yields the protein CASSQTSGGGANVLTF.

The chain uses TRBV20-1 and TRBJ2-7; 7 bases are shared with TRBD2. The CDR3 is 11 amino acids. The V and J ends lost 4 bases and 7 bases, in that order; junction bases with no gene match: 4. CDR1 is DFQATT, CDR2 SNEGSKA, per germline (reference sequence). CDR3 loop: CSATWGGEQYF. The CDR3 DNA is TGCAGTGCTACTTGGGGGGGGGAGCAGTACTTC.

The CDR3 sequence is CASSFATVSYEQYF. CDR3 DNA: TGTGCCAGCAGCTTCGCCACTGTGTCCTACGAGCAGTACTTC. The gene calls are TRBV7-9 and TRBJ2-7; D gene uncertain. The CDR3 spans 14 residues. V shed 3 bases and J shed 1 base, with 10 bases lying between them. Germline-derived CDR1 and CDR2 are SEHNR and FQNEAQ (reference sequence). The variable domain in full, with the rest retrieved from reference TRBV7-9 and TRBJ2-7, is DTGVSQNPRHKITKRGQNVTFRCDPISEHNRLYWYRQTLGQGPEFLTYFQNEAQLEKSRLLSDRFSAERPKGSFSTLEIQRTEQGDSAMYLCASSFATVSYEQYFGPGTRLTVT.

The chain combines TRBV6-2 or TRBV6-3 with TRBJ1-2, with D unclear. The CDR3 is made up of 16 amino acids. V was pared by 0 bases and J by 4 bases, with 15 bases between. Germline CDR1 and CDR2: MNHEY and SVGEGT. The DNA of the CDR3 is TGTGCCAGCAGTTACTCGCGGGGTTCCTTACTCTATGGCTACACCTTC. Translation gives CASSYSRGSLLYGYTF.

V and J are TRBV4-1 and TRBJ2-3, with D possibly TRBD2 on 6 matching bases. V was trimmed by 2 bases and J by 4 bases, leaving 10 bases between them. This CDR3 is built from 14 residues. Germline lookup yields CDR1 MGHRA and CDR2 YSYEKL. The CDR3, as DNA: TGCGCCAGCAGCCAAACTGGGACTCCAGATACGCAGTATTTT. Amino acid sequence: CASSQTGTPDTQYF.

V and J are TRBV9 and TRBJ1-1; 7 bases are a match to TRBD1. In germline, CDR1 is SGDLS, CDR2 YYNGEE. The V and J ends lost 4 bases and 1 base, in that order; junction bases with no gene match: 10. The CDR3 runs 16 residues. The CDR3 is CASSPPDRPGNTEAFF. CDR3 in DNA: TGTGCCAGCAGCCCCCCGGACAGGCCGGGGAACACTGAAGCTTTCTTT. The whole variable domain, remainder taken from reference TRBV9 and TRBJ1-1, is DSGVTQTPKHLITATGQRVTLRCSPRSGDLSVYWYQQSLDQGLQFLIQYYNGEERAKGNILERFSAQQFPDLHSELNLSSLELGDSALYFCASSPPDRPGNTEAFFGQGTRLTVV.

The V gene is TRBV24-1, the J gene TRBJ2-5, with 9 bases matching TRBD1. The CDR3 contains 14 residues. Germline lookup yields CDR1 KGHDR and CDR2 SFDVKD. With V trimmed by 4 bases and J by 5 bases, 4 bases remained unmatched. Here the CDR3 DNA reads TGTGCCACCAGTGAACAGGGGGCTGGTGAGACCCAGTACTTC. Protein: CATSEQGAGETQYF.

V gene TRBV2 combines with J gene TRBJ1-6, with 8 bases fitting TRBD1. The CDR3 length is 15 residues. Looked up from germline, CDR1 is SNHLY and CDR2 is FYNNEI. Germline trimming cut 4 bases from V and 9 bases from J; bases unmatched to any gene: 8. The CDR3 sequence: CASSGTGQVGSPLHF. CDR3 DNA sequence: TGTGCCAGCAGTGGGACAGGGCAAGTGGGTTCACCCCTCCACTTT. The variable domain in full, with the rest retrieved from reference TRBV2 and TRBJ1-6, is EPEVTQTPSHQVTQMGQEVILRCVPISNHLYFYWYRQILGQKVEFLVSFYNNEISEKSEIFDDQFSVERPDGSNFTLKIRSTKLEDSAMYFCASSGTGQVGSPLHFGNGTRLTVT.

The chain uses TRBV28 and TRBJ2-7, with a possible D match to TRBD1 (6 bases). Germline-derived CDR1 and CDR2 are MDHEN and SYDVKM. CDR3 length: 14 amino acids. V was trimmed by 8 bases and J by 6 bases, leaving 20 bases between them. The CDR3 sequence is CASAFPGAEREQYF. The CDR3 DNA is TGTGCCAGCGCCTTCCCAGGGGCAGAGCGCGAGCAGTACTTC. The whole variable domain, filled in from reference TRBV28 and TRBJ2-7, reads DVKVTQSSRYLVKRTGEKVFLECVQDMDHENMFWYRQDPGLGLRLIYFSYDVKMKEKGDIPEGYSVSREKKERFSLILESASTNQTSMYLCASAFPGAEREQYFGPGTRLTVT.

This chain links TRBV4-3 with TRBJ2-7; D perhaps matches TRBD1 (5 bases). V was clipped by 0 bases and J by 2 bases, with 8 bases between them. The germline gives CDR1 LGHNA, CDR2 YSLEER. The CDR3 runs to 14 residues. Here the CDR3 reads CASSQDRAPYEQYF. Here the CDR3 DNA reads TGCGCCAGCAGCCAAGACAGGGCCCCCTACGAGCAGTACTTC.

Notes on this clone: Other DNA sequences in this sample translate to the same CDR3. The J gene is TRBJ1-2, the V gene TRBV6-2 or TRBV6-3; D gene uncertain. V gave up 2 bases and J gave up 1 base, with 5 bases separating them. The CDR3 is 13 residues long. The V gene's germline CDR1 is MNHEY and CDR2 SVGEGT. CDR3 coding DNA: TGTGCCAGCAGTTACACGGGTAACTATGGCTACACCTTC. It encodes CASSYTGNYGYTF.

The J gene is TRBJ1-1, the V gene TRBV11-2; no clear D gene. The germline V gene has CDR1 SGHAT and CDR2 FQNNGV. The CDR3 is 13 amino acids. V was pared by 5 bases and J by 1 base, with 8 bases between. The CDR3 nucleotides read TGTGCCAGCAGCCGTACAGAGAACACTGAAGCTTTCTTT. It encodes CASSRTENTEAFF. Drawing the rest from reference TRBV11-2 and TRBJ1-1, the complete variable domain is EAGVAQSPRYKIIEKRQSVAFWCNPISGHATLYWYQQILGQGPKLLIQFQNNGVVDDSQLPKDRFSAERLKGVDSTLKIQPAKLEDSAVYLCASSRTENTEAFFGQGTRLTVV.

V and J are TRBV5-6 and TRBJ2-7; 10 bases line up with TRBD1. CDR3 length: 15 residues. Trimming cost V 4 bases and J 5 bases; bases outside gene matches: 9. CDR1 is SGHDT and CDR2 is YYEEEE in the germline V gene. This CDR3 reads CASSPGTGVMDEQYF. The CDR3 bases are TGTGCCAGCAGCCCCGGGACAGGGGTTATGGACGAGCAGTACTTC.

This chain uses TRBV6-5 with TRBJ1-2, with 8 bases fitting TRBD1. Germline loops: CDR1 MNHEY, CDR2 SVGAGI. The V segment lost 0 bases and the J segment 5 bases; nucleotides outside the gene matches: 2. The CDR3 totals 14 residues. CDR3 region: CASSYSQGAYGYTF. The CDR3 DNA sequence: TGTGCCAGCAGTTACTCCCAGGGGGCGTATGGCTACACCTTC.

The chain joins TRBV15 to TRBJ2-1, with 11 bases that match TRBD1. V shed 9 bases and J 7 bases; nucleotides not matched to a gene: 2. Germline V lookup: CDR1 LNHNV, CDR2 YYDKDF (reference sequence). The CDR3 loop spans 12 amino acids. Written as DNA, the CDR3 is TGTGCCACTAGGGACAGGGGGAATGAGCAGTTCTTC. Its protein product is CATRDRGNEQFF.

The rearrangement links TRBV5-1 to TRBJ2-5; a weak D match, TRBD1 (5 bases). Per germline, CDR1 SGHRS and CDR2 YFSETQ. Trimming took off 4 bases at V and 2 bases at J, with 12 bases between the two ends. This CDR3 is 14 amino acids long. The CDR3 DNA is TGCGCCAGCAGCGCCGACAGCGTTCAAGAGACCCAGTACTTC. This translates into CASSADSVQETQYF.